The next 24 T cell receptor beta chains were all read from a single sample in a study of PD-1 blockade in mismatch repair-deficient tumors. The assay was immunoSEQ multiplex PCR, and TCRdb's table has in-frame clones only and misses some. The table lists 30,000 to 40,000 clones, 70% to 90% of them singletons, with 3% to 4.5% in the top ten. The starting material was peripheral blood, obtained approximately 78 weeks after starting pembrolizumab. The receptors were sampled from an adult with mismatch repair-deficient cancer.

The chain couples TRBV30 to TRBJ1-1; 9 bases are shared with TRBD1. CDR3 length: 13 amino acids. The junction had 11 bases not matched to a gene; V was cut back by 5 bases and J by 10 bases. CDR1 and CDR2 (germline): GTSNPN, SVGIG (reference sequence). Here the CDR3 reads CAWYGTGNRRAFF. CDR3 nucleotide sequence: TGTGCCTGGTATGGGACAGGGAATCGGCGAGCTTTCTTT.

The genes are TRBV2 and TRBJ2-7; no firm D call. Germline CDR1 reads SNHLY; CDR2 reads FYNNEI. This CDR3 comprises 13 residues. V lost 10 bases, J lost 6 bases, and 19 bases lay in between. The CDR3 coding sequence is TGTGCCACCCAGGAAGGACGGCAATCCGAGCAGTACTTC. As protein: CATQEGRQSEQYF.

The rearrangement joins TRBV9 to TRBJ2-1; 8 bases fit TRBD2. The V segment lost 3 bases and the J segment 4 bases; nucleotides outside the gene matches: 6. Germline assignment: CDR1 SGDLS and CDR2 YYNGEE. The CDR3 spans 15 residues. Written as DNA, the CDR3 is TGTGCCAGCAGCGCCGGGACTAGTGATTACAATGAGCAGTTCTTC. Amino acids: CASSAGTSDYNEQFF. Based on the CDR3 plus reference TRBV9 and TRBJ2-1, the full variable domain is DSGVTQTPKHLITATGQRVTLRCSPRSGDLSVYWYQQSLDQGLQFLIQYYNGEERAKGNILERFSAQQFPDLHSELNLSSLELGDSALYFCASSAGTSDYNEQFFGPGTRLTVL.

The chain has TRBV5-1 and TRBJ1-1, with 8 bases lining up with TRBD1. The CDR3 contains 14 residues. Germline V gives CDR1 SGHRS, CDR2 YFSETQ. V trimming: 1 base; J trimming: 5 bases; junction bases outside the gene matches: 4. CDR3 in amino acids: CASSLQGARTEAFF. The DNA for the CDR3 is TGCGCCAGCAGCTTGCAGGGGGCGCGGACTGAAGCTTTCTTT.

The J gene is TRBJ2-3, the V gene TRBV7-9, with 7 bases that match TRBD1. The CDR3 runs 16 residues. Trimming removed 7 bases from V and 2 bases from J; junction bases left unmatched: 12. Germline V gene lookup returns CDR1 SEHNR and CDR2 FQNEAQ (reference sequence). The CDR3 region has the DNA TGTGCCAGCATGACCGGGACAGCGCCTAACACAGATACGCAGTATTTT. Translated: CASMTGTAPNTDTQYF.

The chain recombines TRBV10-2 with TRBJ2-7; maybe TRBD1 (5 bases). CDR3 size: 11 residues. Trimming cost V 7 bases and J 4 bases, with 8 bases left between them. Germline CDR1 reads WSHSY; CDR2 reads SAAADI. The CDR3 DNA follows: TGCGCCAGCACCGACAGTTACGAGCAGTACTTC. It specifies CASTDSYEQYF.

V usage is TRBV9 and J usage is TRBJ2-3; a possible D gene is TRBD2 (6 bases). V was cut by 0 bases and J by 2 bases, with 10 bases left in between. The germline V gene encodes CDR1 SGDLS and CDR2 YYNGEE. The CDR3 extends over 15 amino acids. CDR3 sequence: CASSVGPSATDTQYF. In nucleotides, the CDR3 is TGTGCCAGCAGCGTAGGCCCTAGCGCCACAGATACGCAGTATTTT.

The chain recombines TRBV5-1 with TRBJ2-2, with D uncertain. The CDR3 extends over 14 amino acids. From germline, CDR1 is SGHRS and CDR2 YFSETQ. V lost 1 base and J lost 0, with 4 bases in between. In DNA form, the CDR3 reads TGCGCCAGCAGCTTGCGCACGAACACCGGGGAGCTGTTTTTT. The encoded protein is CASSLRTNTGELFF.

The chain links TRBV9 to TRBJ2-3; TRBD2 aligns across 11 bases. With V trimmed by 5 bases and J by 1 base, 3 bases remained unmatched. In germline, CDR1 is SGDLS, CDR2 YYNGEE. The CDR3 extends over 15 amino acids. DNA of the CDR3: TGTGCCAGCAGTGAGGGACTAGCGGGCACAGATACGCAGTATTTT. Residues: CASSEGLAGTDTQYF.

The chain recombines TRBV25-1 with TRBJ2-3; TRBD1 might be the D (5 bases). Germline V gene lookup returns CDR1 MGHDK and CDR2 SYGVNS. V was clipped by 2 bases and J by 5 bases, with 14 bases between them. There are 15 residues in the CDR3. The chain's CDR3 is CASSEGPGLVDTQYF. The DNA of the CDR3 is TGTGCCAGCAGTGAAGGGCCAGGGCTAGTAGATACGCAGTATTTT.

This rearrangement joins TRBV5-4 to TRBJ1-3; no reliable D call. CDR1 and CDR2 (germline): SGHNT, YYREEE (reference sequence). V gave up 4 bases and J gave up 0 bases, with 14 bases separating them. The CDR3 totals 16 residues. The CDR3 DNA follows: TGTGCCAGCAGCCCGGGATCGACACTCTCTGGAAACACCATATATTTT. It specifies CASSPGSTLSGNTIYF.

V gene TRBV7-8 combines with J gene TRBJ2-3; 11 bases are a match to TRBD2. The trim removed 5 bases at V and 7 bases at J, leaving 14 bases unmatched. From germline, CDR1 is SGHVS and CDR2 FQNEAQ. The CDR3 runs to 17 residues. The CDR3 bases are TGTGCCAGCAGCCTTCTCGGACTAGCGGGTGGGTCTAATACGCAGTATTTT. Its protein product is CASSLLGLAGGSNTQYF. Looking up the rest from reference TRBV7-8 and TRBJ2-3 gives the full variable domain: GAGVSQSPRYKVAKRGQDVALRCDPISGHVSLFWYQQALGQGPEFLTYFQNEAQLDKSGLPSDRFFAERPEGSVSTLKIQRTQQEDSAVYLCASSLLGLAGGSNTQYFGPGTRLTVL.

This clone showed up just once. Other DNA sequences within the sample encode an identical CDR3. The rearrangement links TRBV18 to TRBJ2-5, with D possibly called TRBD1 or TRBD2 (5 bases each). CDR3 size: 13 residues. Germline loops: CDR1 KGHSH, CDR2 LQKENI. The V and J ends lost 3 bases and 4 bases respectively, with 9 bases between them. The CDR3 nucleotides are TGTGCCAGCTCACCCGGGGCGGCAGAGACCCAGTACTTC. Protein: CASSPGAAETQYF.

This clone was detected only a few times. CDR3 DNA: TGTGCCAGCAGTGGACCTACGCTTGGCTACACCTTC. It encodes CASSGPTLGYTF. J is TRBJ1-2 and V is TRBV25-1, with no clear D. Germline V lookup: CDR1 MGHDK, CDR2 SYGVNS. The ends were cut back, 4 bases at V and 7 bases at J, with 10 bases in the middle. The CDR3 has 12 residues.

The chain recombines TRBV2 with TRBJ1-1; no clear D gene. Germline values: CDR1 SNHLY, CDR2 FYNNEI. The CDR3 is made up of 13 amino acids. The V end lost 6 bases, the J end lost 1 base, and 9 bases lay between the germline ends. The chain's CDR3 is CASSPNRNTEAFF. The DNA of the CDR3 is TGTGCCAGCAGCCCCAACAGGAACACTGAAGCTTTCTTT.

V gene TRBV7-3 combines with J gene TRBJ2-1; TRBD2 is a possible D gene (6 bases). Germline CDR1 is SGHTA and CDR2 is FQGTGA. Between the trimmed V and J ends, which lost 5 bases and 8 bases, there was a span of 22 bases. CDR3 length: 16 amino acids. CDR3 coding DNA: TGTGCCAGCAGCCCGGAAGGGCGGGGAGCCCTTGATGAGCAGTTCTTC. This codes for CASSPEGRGALDEQFF.

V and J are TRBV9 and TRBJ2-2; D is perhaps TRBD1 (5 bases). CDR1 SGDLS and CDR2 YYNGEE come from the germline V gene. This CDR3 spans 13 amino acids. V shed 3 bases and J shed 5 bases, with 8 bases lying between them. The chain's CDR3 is CASSATVTGELFF. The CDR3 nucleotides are TGTGCCAGCAGCGCGACAGTAACCGGGGAGCTGTTTTTT.

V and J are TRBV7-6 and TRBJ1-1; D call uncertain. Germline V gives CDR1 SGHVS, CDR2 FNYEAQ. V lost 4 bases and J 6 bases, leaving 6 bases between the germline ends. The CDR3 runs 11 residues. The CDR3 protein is CASSSAAEAFF. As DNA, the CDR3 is TGTGCCAGCAGCTCCGCGGCTGAAGCTTTCTTT.

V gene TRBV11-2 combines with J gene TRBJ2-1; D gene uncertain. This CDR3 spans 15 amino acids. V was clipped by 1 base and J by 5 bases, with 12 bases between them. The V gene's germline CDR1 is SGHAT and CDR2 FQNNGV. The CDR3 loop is CASSLGWSSNNEQFF. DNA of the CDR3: TGTGCCAGCAGCTTAGGATGGTCGTCCAACAATGAGCAGTTCTTC.

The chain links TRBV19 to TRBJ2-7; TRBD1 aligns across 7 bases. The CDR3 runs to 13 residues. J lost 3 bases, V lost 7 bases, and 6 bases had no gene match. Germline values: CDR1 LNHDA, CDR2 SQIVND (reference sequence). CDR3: CASMGDRRYEQYF. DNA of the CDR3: TGTGCCAGTATGGGGGACAGACGCTACGAGCAGTACTTC.

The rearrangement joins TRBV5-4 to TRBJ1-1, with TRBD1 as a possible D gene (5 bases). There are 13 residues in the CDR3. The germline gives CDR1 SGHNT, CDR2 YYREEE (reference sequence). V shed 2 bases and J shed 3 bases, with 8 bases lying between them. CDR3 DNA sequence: TGTGCCAGCAGCTTAGGGGCGTACACTGAAGCTTTCTTT. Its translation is CASSLGAYTEAFF.

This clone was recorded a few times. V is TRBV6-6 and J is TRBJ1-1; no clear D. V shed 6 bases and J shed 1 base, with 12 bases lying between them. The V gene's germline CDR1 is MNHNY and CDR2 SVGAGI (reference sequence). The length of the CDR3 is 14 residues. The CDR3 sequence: CASSLRERNTEAFF. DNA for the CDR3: TGTGCCAGCAGCCTGAGGGAACGGAACACTGAAGCTTTCTTT.

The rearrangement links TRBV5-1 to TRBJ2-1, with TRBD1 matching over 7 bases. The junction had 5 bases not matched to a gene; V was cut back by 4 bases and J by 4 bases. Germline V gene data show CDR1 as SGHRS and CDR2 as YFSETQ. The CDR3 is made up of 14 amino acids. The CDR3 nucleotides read TGCGCCAGCAGCCCAGGACAGGTATACAATGAGCAGTTCTTC. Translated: CASSPGQVYNEQFF.

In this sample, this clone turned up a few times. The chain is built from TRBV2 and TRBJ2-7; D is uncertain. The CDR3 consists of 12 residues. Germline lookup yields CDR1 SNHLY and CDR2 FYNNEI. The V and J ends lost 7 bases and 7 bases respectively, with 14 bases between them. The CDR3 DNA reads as TGTGCCAGCAATGGGCCCGACGGTGAGCAGTACTTC. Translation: CASNGPDGEQYF.